These 13 T cell receptor beta chains were sequenced from one sample in a study of blood T cells in healthy people across ages. The use of a sample-barcoded 5' primer and a J-beta primer mix characterized a second PCR of about 7 to 12 cycles. TCRdb ran MiXCR on the 5' RACE reads and lists one entry per CDR3 protein. This sample has about 1,400,000 distinct CDR3 sequences, with approximately 38% found just once. Sequencing was done on a sample of blood. The origin of the receptors is a woman aged 18-29 years in good health.

V usage is TRBV20-1 and J usage is TRBJ2-7, with D maybe TRBD1 (6 bases). Trimming stripped 0 bases from V and 5 bases from J, with 17 bases between. Germline V gene sequence: CDR1 DFQATT, CDR2 SNEGSKA (reference sequence). This CDR3 is built from 15 residues. This CDR3 reads CSARDRGQGLNEQYF. DNA for the CDR3: TGCAGTGCTAGAGATCGTGGCCAGGGGTTAAACGAGCAGTACTTC.

This clonotype has a handful of counts. The chain carries TRBV29-1 and TRBJ2-5; D is perhaps TRBD1 or TRBD2 (6 bases each). This CDR3 is 15 amino acids long. V was trimmed by 7 bases and J by 4 bases, leaving 22 bases between them. CDR1 and CDR2 (germline): SQVTM, ANQGSEA. The CDR3 DNA reads TGCAGCGCCCCCCTTGGGGGGATCAGGGGAGAGACCCAGTACTTC. Translating it yields CSAPLGGIRGETQYF.

The sample holds a few counts of this clonotype. This rearrangement joins TRBV28 to TRBJ2-7; perhaps D is TRBD1 or TRBD2 (7 bases each). The CDR3 has 14 residues. Trimming took 6 bases from V and 2 from J, leaving 14 bases between them. Looked up from germline, CDR1 is MDHEN and CDR2 is SYDVKM. The CDR3 spells CASRSGTATYEQYF. Written as DNA, the CDR3 is TGTGCCAGCAGAAGCGGGACAGCTACCTACGAGCAGTACTTC.

This clonotype occurred a few times. This chain links TRBV6-5 with TRBJ2-6, with unresolved D. Germline-derived CDR1 and CDR2 are MNHEY and SVGAGI. Trimming left V 0 bases short and J 0 bases short, with 6 bases between. This CDR3 comprises 16 residues. The CDR3 reads CASSYSSSSGANVLTF. The CDR3 coding sequence is TGTGCCAGCAGTTACTCGAGTAGCTCTGGGGCCAACGTCCTGACTTTC.

The chain combines TRBV5-1 with TRBJ2-5, with D possibly TRBD1 on 5 matching bases. V shed 4 bases and J shed 11 bases, with 27 bases lying between them. Per germline, CDR1 SGHRS and CDR2 YFSETQ. The CDR3 length is 16 residues. The CDR3 loop is CASSRQGFPPEDTQYF. DNA of the CDR3: TGCGCCAGCAGCAGGCAGGGTTTTCCCCCCGAAGATACGCAGTACTTC. Full variable domain (missing parts from reference TRBV5-1 and TRBJ2-5): KAGVTQTPRYLIKTRGQQVTLSCSPISGHRSVSWYQQTPGQGLQFLFEYFSETQRNKGNFPGRFSGRQFSNSRSEMNVSTLELGDSALYLCASSRQGFPPEDTQYFGPGTRLLVL.

J is TRBJ1-6 and V is TRBV6-1; 8 nucleotides line up with TRBD1. The CDR3 length is 15 residues. Germline V lookup: CDR1 MNHNS, CDR2 SASEGT. Unmatched junction bases numbered 7, after V lost 3 bases and J lost 9 bases. CDR3: CASSEGDRRSSPLHF. The CDR3 DNA follows: TGTGCCAGCAGTGAGGGGGACAGGAGAAGTTCACCCCTCCACTTT.

V usage is TRBV28 and J usage is TRBJ2-4, with TRBD2 as a possible D gene (6 bases). The CDR3 is 18 amino acids. Deletions cut 5 bases from V and 1 base from J, with 21 bases between. Germline V lookup: CDR1 MDHEN, CDR2 SYDVKM. CDR3 DNA sequence: TGTGCCAGCAGTGCCCGGGACTGGGGCTCAGGGGCCAAAAACATTCAGTACTTC. It yields the protein CASSARDWGSGAKNIQYF.

The chain couples TRBV10-2 to TRBJ1-4; TRBD1 agrees at 9 bases. The V and J ends lost 3 bases and 8 bases, in that order; junction bases with no gene match: 4. Germline V gene data show CDR1 as WSHSY and CDR2 as SAAADI. The CDR3 has 14 residues. In DNA form, the CDR3 reads TGCGCCAGCAGTGACCCCGGGACAGGGGAAAAACTGTTTTTT. Protein sequence: CASSDPGTGEKLFF.

The V gene is TRBV20-1, the J gene TRBJ2-3; 7 bases align to TRBD1. The CDR3 spans 16 residues. The V gene's germline CDR1 is DFQATT and CDR2 SNEGSKA (reference sequence). V gave up 6 bases and J gave up 0 bases; unmatched junction bases: 12. Here the CDR3 DNA reads TGCAGTGCCCACTTACAGGGGCGGGCCAGCACAGATACGCAGTATTTT. Protein sequence: CSAHLQGRASTDTQYF.

The rearrangement uses TRBV27 and TRBJ1-2; D remains unclear. Germline V lookup: CDR1 MNHEY, CDR2 SMNVEV (reference sequence). The germline V and J ends were trimmed by 2 bases and 9 bases, with 13 bases remaining between them. This CDR3 contains 13 residues. The CDR3: CASSLSLNSRYTF. The CDR3 coding sequence is TGTGCCAGCAGTTTAAGCCTCAATAGTCGCTACACCTTC.

This clonotype has more than one count but fewer than ten. The genes are TRBV6-1 and TRBJ2-1; 8 nucleotides line up with TRBD1. The germline V gene encodes CDR1 MNHNS and CDR2 SASEGT. J gave up 6 bases and V 9 bases, and 4 bases lay outside the gene matches. The CDR3 has 12 amino acids. Here the CDR3 DNA reads TGTGCCAGTTTGACAGGGGTCAATGAGCAGTTCTTC. The encoded protein is CASLTGVNEQFF.

The CDR3 loop is CASSDAFGELFF. The CDR3 coding sequence is TGCGCCAGCAGTGATGCCTTCGGGGAGCTGTTTTTT. The gene calls are TRBV10-1 and TRBJ2-2, with unresolved D. The CDR3 is made up of 12 amino acids. Germline V lookup: CDR1 WNHNN, CDR2 SYGVQD (reference sequence). V shed 3 bases and J shed 7 bases, with 6 bases lying between them.

A few counts support this clonotype. The chain employs TRBV4-1 and TRBJ2-7; 8 nucleotides align to TRBD1. The germline CDR1 and CDR2 sequences are MGHRA and YSYEKL. The CDR3 has 16 residues. V lost 2 bases to trimming and J lost 4 bases; unmatched junction nucleotides: 10. CDR3 residues: CASSQTGPGGHYEQYF. For the CDR3, the DNA is TGCGCCAGCAGCCAAACCGGGCCAGGGGGCCATTACGAGCAGTACTTC.